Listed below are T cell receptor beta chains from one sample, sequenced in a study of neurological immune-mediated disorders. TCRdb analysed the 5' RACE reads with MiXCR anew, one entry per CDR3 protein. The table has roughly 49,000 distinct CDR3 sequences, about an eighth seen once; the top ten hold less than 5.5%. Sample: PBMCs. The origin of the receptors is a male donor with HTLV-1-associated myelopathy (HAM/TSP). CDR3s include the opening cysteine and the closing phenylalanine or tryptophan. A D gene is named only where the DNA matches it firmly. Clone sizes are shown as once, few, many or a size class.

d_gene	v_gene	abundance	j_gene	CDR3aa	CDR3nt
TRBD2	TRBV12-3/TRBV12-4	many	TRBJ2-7	CASNPGGAAYEQYF	TGTGCCAGCAACCCCGGGGGGGCGGCTTACGAGCAGTACTTC
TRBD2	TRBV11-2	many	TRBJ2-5	CASSGGGGETQYF	TGTGCCAGCAGCGGGGGGGGTGGAGAGACCCAGTACTTC
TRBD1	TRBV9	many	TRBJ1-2	CASSPGDRASYGYTF	TGTGCCAGCAGCCCTGGGGACAGGGCCTCGTATGGCTACACCTTC
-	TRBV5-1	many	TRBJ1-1	CASSLVRRDTEAFF	TGCGCCAGCAGCTTGGTGCGGAGAGACACTGAAGCTTTCTTT
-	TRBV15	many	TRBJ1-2	CATSPTGSFPHYGYTF	TGTGCCACCAGCCCGACGGGCAGCTTTCCCCACTATGGCTACACCTTC
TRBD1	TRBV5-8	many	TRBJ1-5	CASSLVQGIVNQPQHF	TGTGCCAGCAGCTTGGTACAGGGGATCGTCAATCAGCCCCAGCATTTT
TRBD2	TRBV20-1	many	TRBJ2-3	CSARRLAKDTQYF	TGCAGTGCTAGAAGACTAGCCAAGGATACGCAGTATTTT
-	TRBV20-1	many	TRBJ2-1	CSARVGGANNEQFF	TGCAGTGCTAGAGTGGGGGGGGCAAATAATGAGCAGTTCTTC
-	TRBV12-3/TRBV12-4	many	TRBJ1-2	CASSPRDTYYGYTF	TGTGCCAGCAGTCCAAGGGACACTTACTATGGCTACACCTTC
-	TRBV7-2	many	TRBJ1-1	CASSLLRTGTEAFF	TGTGCCAGCAGCCTCCTCCGGACGGGGACTGAAGCTTTCTTT
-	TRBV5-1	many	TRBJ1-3	CASSSGTASGNTIYF	TGCGCCAGCAGCAGTGGGACGGCCTCTGGAAACACCATATATTTT
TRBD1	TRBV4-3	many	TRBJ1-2	CASSRDFMSGQLYGYTF	TGCGCCAGCAGCCGCGACTTTATGTCGGGACAGCTCTATGGCTACACCTTC
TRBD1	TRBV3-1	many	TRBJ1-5	CASSQDVGQGDQPQHF	TGTGCCAGCAGCCAAGACGTAGGACAGGGTGATCAGCCCCAGCATTTT
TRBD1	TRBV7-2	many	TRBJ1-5	CASSSDRVRNQPQHF	TGTGCCAGCAGCTCGGACAGGGTCCGAAATCAGCCCCAGCATTTT
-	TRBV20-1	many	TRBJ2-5	CSARVGETQYF	TGCAGTGCTAGAGTGGGAGAGACCCAGTACTTC
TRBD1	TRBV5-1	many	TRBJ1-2	CASSEREDRGFFGYTF	TGCGCCAGCAGCGAACGAGAGGACAGGGGATTTTTTGGCTACACCTTC
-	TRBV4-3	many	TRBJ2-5	CASSQRNQETQYF	TGCGCCAGCAGCCAGAGAAACCAAGAGACCCAGTACTTC
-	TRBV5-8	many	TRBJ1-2	CASSLPGEEFNYGYTF	TGTGCCAGCAGCCTCCCTGGGGAGGAATTTAACTATGGCTACACCTTC
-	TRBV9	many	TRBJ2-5	CASSVTSWFLETQYF	TGTGCCAGCAGCGTAACTAGTTGGTTCCTCGAGACCCAGTACTTC
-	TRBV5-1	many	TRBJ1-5	CASSLGVRGNQPQHF	TGCGCCAGCAGCTTGGGTGTCAGGGGCAATCAGCCCCAGCATTTT
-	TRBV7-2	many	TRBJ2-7	CASSFRGAGEQYF	TGTGCCAGCAGCTTCAGGGGGGCCGGCGAGCAGTACTTC
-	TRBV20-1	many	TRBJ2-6	CSAARGVSGANVLTF	TGCAGTGCAGCTAGGGGCGTATCTGGGGCCAACGTCCTGACTTTC
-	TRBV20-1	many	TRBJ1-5	CSGRELMDSNQPQHF	TGCAGTGGAAGGGAACTGATGGATAGCAATCAGCCCCAGCATTTT
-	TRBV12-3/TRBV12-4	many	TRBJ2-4	CASSLAEGIQYF	TGTGCCAGCAGTTTAGCGGAGGGCATTCAGTACTTC
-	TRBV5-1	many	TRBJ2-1	CASTTRDPGNEQFF	TGCGCCAGCACCACTCGAGACCCAGGCAATGAGCAGTTCTTC
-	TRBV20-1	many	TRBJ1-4	CSVPSNEKLFF	TGCAGTGTACCCTCTAATGAAAAACTGTTTTTT
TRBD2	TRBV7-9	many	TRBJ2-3	CASSQLAVTDTQYF	TGTGCCAGCAGCCAGCTAGCGGTCACAGATACGCAGTATTTT
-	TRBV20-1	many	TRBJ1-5	CSARGINQPQHF	TGCAGTGCTAGGGGCATTAATCAGCCCCAGCATTTT
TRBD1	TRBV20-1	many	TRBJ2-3	CSGDRDSTDTQYF	TGCAGTGGGGACAGGGACAGCACAGATACGCAGTATTTT
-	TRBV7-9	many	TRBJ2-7	CASSFSSYEQYF	TGTGCCAGCAGCTTTAGCTCCTACGAGCAGTACTTC
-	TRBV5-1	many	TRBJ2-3	CASSLGPSSTDTQYF	TGCGCCAGCAGCTTGGGCCCTTCAAGCACAGATACGCAGTATTTT
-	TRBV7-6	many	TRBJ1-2	CASSLGQANYGYTF	TGTGCCAGCAGCTTAGGACAGGCTAACTATGGCTACACCTTC
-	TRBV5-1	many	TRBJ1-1	CASSRNTQMNTEAFF	TGCGCCAGCAGCCGGAACACACAGATGAACACTGAAGCTTTCTTT
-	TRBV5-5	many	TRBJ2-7	CASSHTGQKSYEQYF	TGTGCCAGCAGCCACACCGGGCAGAAGTCCTACGAGCAGTACTTC
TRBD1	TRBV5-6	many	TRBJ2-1	CASSETGGPNEQFF	TGTGCCAGCAGCGAGACAGGGGGCCCCAATGAGCAGTTCTTC